This paragraph covers one TCR beta chain sequence. The TCR beta profiling, which covered VDJ combination and CDR3 sequence, was carried out using genomic DNA as the template. Each CDR3 protein gets one entry after TCRdb re-called the reads with MiXCR. The sample includes more than 70,000 distinct CDR3 sequences, about three quarters of them seen just once. The data are from a study of CD8+CD57+ T cells in acquired aplastic anemia. Trimming removed 6 bases from V and 6 bases from J, with 19 bases in between. CDR3 size: 15 residues. Patients sequenced had flow cytometry evidence of CD8+CD57+ cell expansion.

The material sequenced was sorted CD4+, CD8+, or CD8+CD57+ T cells (not recorded which) from PBMCs. The rearrangement uses TRBV12-3 or TRBV12-4 and TRBJ2-3; no reliable D call. The source is a human donor with aplastic anemia. The CDR3 loop reads CASSPLDPGGDTQYF. DNA for the CDR3: TGTGCCAGCAGCCCCTTGGACCCGGGTGGGGATACGCAGTATTTT.